The entry below describes one T cell receptor beta chain. The CDR3 contains 12 residues. Germline CDR1 is SGHRS and CDR2 is YFSETQ. V was pared by 5 bases and J by 5 bases, with 10 bases between. These data belong to a study of PD-1 blockade in classical Hodgkin lymphoma. Time point of the sample: cycle 4 day 1 (C4D1), after more than five weeks of nivolumab. Every patient was affected by relapse after autologous stem cell transplantation, while exposure to brentuximab vedotin was not uniform. Measured with immunoSEQ multiplex PCR; TCRdb has only the in-frame clones, and not every one. Of around 25,000 clones in the sample, around 72% were seen once.

The source is a human donor with classical Hodgkin lymphoma. V gene TRBV5-1 combines with J gene TRBJ1-1; D is possibly TRBD1 (6 bases). Sequences were derived from peripheral blood mononuclear cells (PBMCs), sampled before the fourth cycle of nivolumab. CDR3 sequence reads: CASSPGETEAFF. DNA of the CDR3: TGCGCCAGCAGTCCAGGGGAAACTGAAGCTTTCTTT.